The 30 T cell receptor beta chains given below trace back to one sample, sequenced in a study of control samples from healthy donors and cancer patients. Repertoires were generated with immunoSEQ multiplex PCR, while TCRdb's copy carries only in-frame clones and drops some. The sample lists around 180,000 clones; 85% to 95% were seen once. Sequencing was carried out using blood. The receptor source for this set is a woman aged 18-29 years in good health.

This clone was picked up one time. This rearrangement joins TRBV2 to TRBJ2-7; D tentatively fits TRBD1 or TRBD2 (5 bases each). This CDR3 comprises 12 residues. Per the germline V gene, CDR1 is SNHLY and CDR2 is FYNNEI. V gave up 7 bases and J gave up 6 bases, with 13 bases separating them. The CDR3: CASMGERGEQYF. Written as DNA, the CDR3 is TGTGCCAGCATGGGGGAGAGGGGCGAGCAGTACTTC.

This chain joins TRBV14 and TRBJ2-3, with D perhaps TRBD2 (6 bases). The ends were cut back, 11 bases at V and 1 base at J, with 28 bases in the middle. This CDR3 is built from 18 residues. From germline, CDR1 is SGHDN and CDR2 FVKESK. CDR3 nucleotide sequence: TGTGCCCTACCGCTACTAGCTAACCTGAGAAGCGGCACAGATACGCAGTATTTT. Translation gives CALPLLANLRSGTDTQYF.

This clone is a singleton in its sample. The V and J genes are TRBV28 and TRBJ1-5; TRBD1 matches at 7 bases. CDR1 and CDR2 (germline): MDHEN, SYDVKM. CDR3 length: 14 residues. Losses at the gene ends were 8 bases for V and 11 bases for J; bases not matched to a gene: 15. The CDR3 bases are TGTGCCAGCCACTCCCGACAGGGCCCACGGTCCCAGCATTTT. Amino acids: CASHSRQGPRSQHF.

The chain recombines TRBV6-6 with TRBJ2-1; TRBD1 or TRBD2 may be the D gene (5 bases each). The germline CDR1 and CDR2 sequences are MNHNY and SVGAGI (reference sequence). This CDR3 contains 15 residues. With 7 bases removed from V and 2 bases from J, the gap between germline ends came to 15 bases. The CDR3 here is CASTPTGHPYNEQFF. The CDR3 coding sequence is TGTGCCAGCACCCCTACGGGGCACCCCTACAATGAGCAGTTCTTC.

This clone has only one observation. This sequence joins TRBV28 and TRBJ1-2; perhaps TRBD1 as D (5 bases). Germline lookup yields CDR1 MDHEN and CDR2 SYDVKM. The CDR3 loop spans 12 amino acids. V was trimmed by 7 bases and J by 8 bases, leaving 14 bases between them. DNA of the CDR3: TGTGCCAGCATCGGGGGTCAAGAGGGCTACACCTTC. Protein sequence: CASIGGQEGYTF.

V is TRBV5-1 and J is TRBJ1-1; D is unresolved. CDR1 SGHRS and CDR2 YFSETQ come from the germline V gene. The germline V and J ends were trimmed by 0 bases and 2 bases, with 8 bases remaining between them. This CDR3 is built from 14 residues. The CDR3 here is CASSLEGSNTEAFF. CDR3 nucleotide sequence: TGCGCCAGCAGCTTGGAAGGGAGTAACACTGAAGCTTTCTTT.

This clone was counted a single time. This chain links TRBV3-1 (or the pseudogene TRBV3-2) with TRBJ2-7, with D possibly being TRBD1 (6 bases). Germline CDR1 is LGHDT and CDR2 is YNNKEL (reference sequence). This CDR3 region has 13 residues. V was cut by 0 bases and J by 9 bases, with 12 bases left in between. The CDR3 sequence: CASSQDPGRGQYF. CDR3 in DNA: TGTGCCAGCAGCCAAGATCCGGGCAGGGGGCAGTACTTC.

This chain connects TRBV9 to TRBJ1-1; a possible D gene is TRBD1 (5 bases). CDR1 SGDLS and CDR2 YYNGEE come from the germline V gene. Trimming pared 0 bases from V and 1 base from J, leaving 16 bases between. CDR3 size: 17 residues. The CDR3 loop reads CASSVAGTPRGNTEAFF. DNA of the CDR3: TGTGCCAGCAGCGTAGCTGGGACTCCACGTGGGAACACTGAAGCTTTCTTT.

This chain uses TRBV2 with TRBJ1-4, with 11 bases that match TRBD1. The CDR3 spans 17 residues. With V trimmed by 5 bases and J by 1 base, 6 bases remained unmatched. Per germline, CDR1 SNHLY and CDR2 FYNNEI. The CDR3 sequence: CASSPGQGVRTNEKLFF. DNA for the CDR3: TGTGCCAGCAGTCCGGGACAGGGGGTTAGAACTAATGAAAAACTGTTTTTT.

CDR3 nucleotide sequence: TGTGCCAGCAGCCAATCAGTCTGGACGGCCCGCCAAGAGACCCAGTACTTC. It codes for CASSQSVWTARQETQYF. This chain connects TRBV16 to TRBJ2-5; D gene unclear. The CDR3 is 17 amino acids. V lost 0 bases to trimming and J lost 1 base, with 15 bases between them. Germline V gives CDR1 KGHSY, CDR2 FQNENV.

This chain joins TRBV6-1 and TRBJ2-6; D is perhaps TRBD1 (5 bases). Germline V CDR1 and CDR2: MNHNS, SASEGT. The V and J ends lost 3 bases and 3 bases respectively, with 9 bases between them. The CDR3 totals 15 residues. CDR3 coding DNA: TGTGCCAGCAGTGAGCAGGGTAGTGGGGCCAACGTCCTGACTTTC. It encodes CASSEQGSGANVLTF.

This rearrangement joins TRBV7-2 to TRBJ2-1, with D uncertain. Trimming took off 3 bases at V and 5 bases at J, with 8 bases between the two ends. There are 13 residues in the CDR3. Germline assignment: CDR1 SGHTA and CDR2 FQGNSA. CDR3 residues: CASSLAENNEQFF. CDR3 bases: TGTGCCAGCAGCTTGGCCGAGAACAATGAGCAGTTCTTC.

The rearrangement uses TRBV5-1 and TRBJ2-3; 11 bases agree with TRBD2. Germline assignment: CDR1 SGHRS and CDR2 YFSETQ. Germline trimming cut 1 base from V and 4 bases from J; bases unmatched to any gene: 2. This CDR3 contains 15 residues. The CDR3 region is CASSLTSGGADTQYF. Here the CDR3 DNA reads TGCGCCAGCAGCTTGACTAGCGGGGGCGCAGATACGCAGTATTTT.

J is TRBJ1-3 and V is TRBV7-2; D not resolved. The CDR3 totals 16 residues. Per germline, CDR1 SGHTA and CDR2 FQGNSA. Trimming pared 4 bases from V and 3 bases from J, leaving 16 bases between. CDR3 coding DNA: TGTGCCAGCAGCTCCTACCCCGGCCGGGTTGGAAACACCATATATTTT. Translation: CASSSYPGRVGNTIYF.

The sample holds a few counts of this clone. CDR3 in amino acids: CASSYGDNSYEQYF. CDR3 sequence (DNA): TGTGCCAGCAGCTACGGGGACAACTCCTACGAGCAGTACTTC. The genes are TRBV7-2 and TRBJ2-7, with a possible D match to TRBD1 (6 bases). The CDR3 covers 14 residues. Germline V gives CDR1 SGHTA, CDR2 FQGNSA. Deletions cut 4 bases from V and 0 bases from J, with 10 bases between.

Only one count was recorded for this clone. The rearrangement joins TRBV3-1 (or the pseudogene TRBV3-2) to TRBJ1-5; D is unclear. Deletions cut 4 bases from V and 2 bases from J, with 15 bases between. The CDR3 spans 16 residues. CDR1 is LGHDT and CDR2 is YNNKEL in the germline V gene (reference sequence). CDR3 bases: TGTGCCAGCAGCCTCTCCGGGAAGGCTGGCAATCAGCCCCAGCATTTT. This sequence encodes CASSLSGKAGNQPQHF.

The chain uses TRBV6-5 and TRBJ1-2, with D maybe TRBD1 (6 bases). V lost 0 bases, J lost 0 bases, and 11 bases lay in between. The CDR3 consists of 16 residues. Germline V lookup: CDR1 MNHEY, CDR2 SVGAGI. CDR3 region: CASSYSMDRANYGYTF. CDR3 nucleotides: TGTGCCAGCAGTTACTCGATGGACAGAGCTAACTATGGCTACACCTTC.

The genes are TRBV6-5 and TRBJ2-3, with D possibly called TRBD1 or TRBD2 (5 bases each). The CDR3 totals 14 residues. CDR1 MNHEY and CDR2 SVGAGI come from the germline V gene. Trimming shortened V by 9 bases and J by 5 bases, and 18 bases separated the two germline ends. CDR3 amino acids: CASSRQGEGDTQYF. For the CDR3, the DNA is TGTGCCAGTAGTAGGCAGGGAGAGGGAGATACGCAGTATTTT.

The chain is built from TRBV27 and TRBJ2-3; a possible D gene is TRBD1 (5 bases). The CDR3 length is 14 residues. With 6 bases removed from V and 0 bases from J, the gap between germline ends came to 10 bases. Per the germline V gene, CDR1 is MNHEY and CDR2 is SMNVEV (reference sequence). The CDR3 is CASSRQTSTDTQYF. CDR3 DNA sequence: TGTGCCAGCAGCAGACAGACTAGCACAGATACGCAGTATTTT.

The V call is TRBV20-1, the J call TRBJ1-2; D unresolved. Germline V gives CDR1 DFQATT, CDR2 SNEGSKA (reference sequence). The CDR3 sequence is 11 residues long. The V and J ends lost 1 base and 7 bases respectively, with 7 bases between them. The CDR3 DNA follows: TGCAGTGCTAGAGGGGATAGTGGCTACACCTTC. Translating it yields CSARGDSGYTF.

This clone was seen only once. V is TRBV28 and J is TRBJ2-1; 7 nucleotides line up with TRBD1. The germline V gene has CDR1 MDHEN and CDR2 SYDVKM. The CDR3 sequence is 16 residues long. Trimming at V came to 5 bases and at J to 4 bases, leaving 11 bases not matched to a gene. CDR3 sequence (DNA): TGTGCCAGCAGTGGTAAGGGGGCAGCTTCTTACAATGAGCAGTTCTTC. It codes for CASSGKGAASYNEQFF.

The rearrangement joins TRBV4-1 to TRBJ2-3; the match to TRBD2 covers 11 bases. V shed 3 bases and J 0 bases; nucleotides not matched to a gene: 5. This CDR3 region has 17 residues. CDR1 is MGHRA, CDR2 YSYEKL, per germline. The CDR3 spells CASSHLGTSGSTDTQYF. Written as DNA, the CDR3 is TGCGCCAGCAGCCATCTCGGGACTAGCGGTAGCACAGATACGCAGTATTTT.

The rearrangement uses TRBV6-2 or TRBV6-3 and TRBJ1-2, with 7 nucleotides matching TRBD1. Per germline, CDR1 MNHEY and CDR2 SVGEGT. Germline trimming cut 2 bases from V and 2 bases from J; bases unmatched to any gene: 11. The length of the CDR3 is 17 residues. The CDR3 nucleotides are TGTGCCAGCAGTTACATCCTTTTCGCCAGGGGGAACTATGGCTACACCTTC. It translates to CASSYILFARGNYGYTF.

The chain joins TRBV28 to TRBJ2-7; D possibly corresponds to TRBD2 (5 bases). This CDR3 has 15 residues. V was shortened by 5 bases and J by 4 bases, with 18 bases between the two germline ends. Germline V CDR1 and CDR2: MDHEN, SYDVKM. The CDR3 sequence: CASSLIRTLLYEQYF. The CDR3 DNA sequence: TGTGCCAGCAGTCTCATACGGACTCTCTTATACGAGCAGTACTTC.

The V call is TRBV7-2, the J call TRBJ1-2; 10 nucleotides align to TRBD1. Germline-derived CDR1 and CDR2 are SGHTA and FQGNSA. After removal of 7 bases from V and 3 bases from J, the junction contained 5 bases not matched to a gene. This CDR3 comprises 14 residues. DNA of the CDR3: TGTGCCAGCATAGGGACAGGGGTGGACTATGGCTACACCTTC. This encodes CASIGTGVDYGYTF. The whole variable domain, remainder taken from reference TRBV7-2 and TRBJ1-2, is GAGVSQSPSNKVTEKGKDVELRCDPISGHTALYWYRQSLGQGLEFLIYFQGNSAPDKSGLPSDRFSAERTGGSVSTLTIQRTQQEDSAVYLCASIGTGVDYGYTFGSGTRLTVV.

This clone has at least ten counts. The CDR3 region is CASSPEDRSYEQYF. DNA of the CDR3: TGTGCCAGCAGTCCAGAGGACAGGTCCTACGAGCAGTACTTC. The chain uses TRBV27 and TRBJ2-7; 7 bases are a match to TRBD1. Trimming took 5 bases from V and 1 from J; bases not matched to a gene: 5. The CDR3 length is 14 residues. The germline V gene encodes CDR1 MNHEY and CDR2 SMNVEV (reference sequence).

The rearrangement links TRBV28 to TRBJ1-4; 8 bases agree with TRBD1. V shed 8 bases and J 7 bases; nucleotides not matched to a gene: 9. This CDR3 is 14 amino acids long. Germline V lookup: CDR1 MDHEN, CDR2 SYDVKM. As DNA, the CDR3 is TGTGCCAGCTCTTCACCGACAGGGGTTGAAAAACTGTTTTTT. Translating it yields CASSSPTGVEKLFF.

The V call is TRBV4-2, the J call TRBJ2-1; 10 bases line up with TRBD2. Germline lookup yields CDR1 LGHNA and CDR2 YNFKEQ. The CDR3 loop spans 14 amino acids. V lost 10 bases to trimming and J lost 6 bases; unmatched junction nucleotides: 9. CDR3 loop: CATQVVAGGNEQFF. CDR3 sequence (DNA): TGTGCCACCCAGGTGGTAGCGGGGGGCAATGAGCAGTTCTTC.

This clone has a single count. The chain has TRBV5-6 and TRBJ1-1; D not resolved. V dropped 3 bases and J dropped 1 base, with 13 bases sitting between them. Germline V gene sequence: CDR1 SGHDT, CDR2 YYEEEE. CDR3 length: 15 residues. The CDR3 loop reads CASSYYPGKNTEAFF. As DNA, the CDR3 is TGTGCCAGCAGCTACTATCCCGGGAAGAACACTGAAGCTTTCTTT.

The genes are TRBV28 and TRBJ2-1, with 7 bases fitting TRBD2. V trimming: 5 bases; J trimming: 9 bases; junction bases outside the gene matches: 7. Germline V gene sequence: CDR1 MDHEN, CDR2 SYDVKM. CDR3 length: 13 amino acids. The CDR3 region is CASSRGREVEQFF. The CDR3 DNA reads TGTGCCAGCAGTAGAGGGAGGGAGGTTGAGCAGTTCTTC.